The 18 T cell receptor beta chains below come from one sample, sequenced in a study of blood T cells in healthy people across ages. A sample-barcoded 5' primer and a J-beta primer mix were used in a second PCR of roughly 7 to 11 cycles. TCRdb itself ran the 5' RACE reads through MiXCR, one entry per CDR3 protein. This sample has hundreds of thousands of distinct CDR3 sequences; approximately 22% occur once, and the top ten carry roughly 22%. Sequencing was carried out using blood. These receptor sequences come from a man in his 70s in good health.

This clonotype has a count of ten or more. The chain combines TRBV12-3 or TRBV12-4 with TRBJ1-1; D uncertain. Trimming stripped 5 bases from V and 1 base from J, with 23 bases between. This CDR3 is built from 18 residues. The CDR3 region is CASSPPWGGGGGNTEAFF. For the CDR3, the DNA is TGTGCCAGCAGTCCCCCTTGGGGAGGTGGTGGTGGGAACACTGAAGCTTTCTTT.

In this sample, this clonotype turned up many times. This rearrangement joins TRBV5-1 to TRBJ2-7; perhaps TRBD2 as D (5 bases). The germline V and J ends were trimmed by 0 bases and 3 bases, with 7 bases remaining between them. The CDR3 has 13 residues. CDR1 and CDR2 from the germline V gene are SGHRS and YFSETQ. The CDR3 loop is CASSLVEGYEQYF. As DNA, the CDR3 is TGCGCCAGCAGCTTGGTCGAGGGCTACGAGCAGTACTTC.

This clonotype turned up a few times. This chain uses TRBV9 with TRBJ2-5; TRBD2 matches 10 bases. Gene TRBJ2-1 matches the end of the DNA better, so the J call may be wrong. Germline loops: CDR1 SGDLS, CDR2 YYNGEE. This CDR3 has 16 residues. The CDR3 DNA sequence: TGTGCCAGCAGCGTTCTAGCGGGGGCTACCTACAATGAGCAGTTCTTC. Its translation: CASSVLAGATYNEQFF.

The sample holds many counts of this clonotype. J is TRBJ2-3 and V is TRBV7-2; 8 nucleotides line up with TRBD2. This CDR3 region has 16 residues. The V and J ends lost 1 base and 0 bases, in that order; junction bases with no gene match: 3. Germline loops: CDR1 SGHTA, CDR2 FQGNSA. The CDR3 sequence: CASSLGASGSTDTQYF. The CDR3, as DNA: TGTGCCAGCAGCTTAGGAGCTAGCGGGAGCACAGATACGCAGTATTTT.

This clonotype has more than one count but fewer than ten. V usage is TRBV19 and J usage is TRBJ1-2, with 7 bases matching TRBD1. From germline, CDR1 is LNHDA and CDR2 SQIVND (reference sequence). The ends lost 3 bases at V and 0 bases at J; junction bases unmatched: 4. The CDR3 has 15 residues. The CDR3 is CASSIVDRANYGYTF. In nucleotides, the CDR3 is TGTGCCAGTAGTATCGTAGACAGGGCTAACTATGGCTACACCTTC.

This sequence joins TRBV3-1 and TRBJ2-1; 7 bases are shared with TRBD2. The trim removed 4 bases at V and 13 bases at J, leaving 7 bases unmatched. The CDR3 consists of 12 residues. CDR1 and CDR2 from the germline V gene are LGHDT and YNNKEL (reference sequence). The CDR3 DNA reads TGTGCCAGCAGCCCGGGACTACCAACTCAGTTCTTC. Translating it yields CASSPGLPTQFF.

This clonotype was recorded once. The V call is TRBV14, the J call TRBJ2-3; tentatively, D is TRBD2 (5 bases). CDR3 length equals 15 residues. V was clipped by 3 bases and J by 2 bases, with 12 bases between them. Germline assignment: CDR1 SGHDN and CDR2 FVKESK. CDR3 in DNA: TGTGCCAGCAGCCAGCGGGTCCGAAACACAGATACGCAGTATTTT. It translates to CASSQRVRNTDTQYF.

The chain combines TRBV10-3 with TRBJ2-1; 7 nucleotides align to TRBD2. The CDR3 is 14 amino acids. V lost 2 bases and J lost 4; bases outside the gene matches: 2. CDR1 and CDR2 (germline): ENHRY, SYGVKD. CDR3 coding DNA: TGTGCCATCAGTGAGCGGGAGGAATACAATGAGCAGTTCTTC. It yields the protein CAISEREEYNEQFF.

The rearrangement links TRBV2 to TRBJ2-1; possibly TRBD1 for D (5 bases). The CDR3 loop spans 16 amino acids. Per germline, CDR1 SNHLY and CDR2 FYNNEI. Trimming removed 5 bases from V and 2 bases from J, with 16 bases in between. CDR3 region: CASSWQGSLAYNEQFF. In nucleotides, the CDR3 is TGTGCCAGCAGTTGGCAGGGATCCTTGGCCTACAATGAGCAGTTCTTC.

The chain carries TRBV20-1 and TRBJ1-6; 10 bases map to TRBD1. CDR1 is DFQATT, CDR2 SNEGSKA, per germline (reference sequence). V shed 6 bases, J shed 2 bases, and the junction held 13 bases outside the gene matches. This CDR3 region has 18 residues. CDR3: CSATADPGTGAYNSPLHF. The CDR3 DNA is TGCAGTGCCACAGCCGACCCCGGGACAGGGGCCTATAATTCACCCCTCCACTTT.

This chain links TRBV6-1 with TRBJ2-5; tentatively, D is TRBD2 (5 bases). Trimming stripped 2 bases from V and 3 bases from J, with 10 bases between. This CDR3 contains 14 residues. From germline, CDR1 is MNHNS and CDR2 SASEGT. CDR3 in amino acids: CASSELSGKETQYF. For the CDR3, the DNA is TGTGCCAGCAGTGAACTTTCCGGGAAAGAGACCCAGTACTTC.

This clonotype was seen a few times. The chain carries TRBV29-1 and TRBJ2-3; 7 bases align to TRBD2. The junction had 12 bases not matched to a gene; V was cut back by 7 bases and J by 8 bases. The germline V gene has CDR1 SQVTM and CDR2 ANQGSEA. This CDR3 region has 13 residues. For the CDR3, the DNA is TGCAGCGCCCGCAAGCGGGATTGTTTTACGCAGTATTTT. It is translated as CSARKRDCFTQYF.

V is TRBV29-1 and J is TRBJ2-7; 8 bases map to TRBD2. The CDR3 spans 13 residues. The V gene end was trimmed by 4 bases and the J gene end by 4 bases; junction bases not matched to a gene: 6. Germline CDR1 and CDR2: SQVTM and ANQGSEA. CDR3 nucleotides: TGCAGCGTTGTCGGCGGGGGGAAATACGAGCAGTACTTC. It translates to CSVVGGGKYEQYF.

To note about this clonotype: Since no conserved phenylalanine or tryptophan closes the CDR3, a read error is the likely cause. The chain is built from TRBV7-2 and TRBJ1-2; no clear D. Per germline, CDR1 SGHTA and CDR2 FQGNSA. This CDR3 region has 16 residues. V lost 1 base and J 7 bases, leaving 19 bases between the germline ends. The DNA for the CDR3 is TGTGCCAGCAGCTTAGGCACTCTAAGAGGTTCTAGTGGCTACACCCTC. It codes for CASSLGTLRGSSGYTL.

V is TRBV19 and J is TRBJ2-5; tentatively, D is TRBD2 (5 bases). Germline V lookup: CDR1 LNHDA, CDR2 SQIVND (reference sequence). Trimming left V 6 bases short and J 3 bases short, with 8 bases between. CDR3 size: 12 residues. Here the CDR3 reads CASRPAEETQYF. The CDR3 coding sequence is TGTGCCAGTAGGCCAGCGGAAGAGACCCAGTACTTC.

The chain has TRBV5-1 and TRBJ2-2; D might be TRBD1 (6 bases). The CDR3 is 15 residues long. V was trimmed by 4 bases and J by 5 bases, leaving 15 bases between them. Germline loops: CDR1 SGHRS, CDR2 YFSETQ. The CDR3 sequence is CASSAGTQGTGELFF. The CDR3 DNA reads as TGCGCCAGCAGCGCCGGGACGCAGGGGACCGGGGAGCTGTTTTTT. The whole variable domain, remainder taken from reference TRBV5-1 and TRBJ2-2, is KAGVTQTPRYLIKTRGQQVTLSCSPISGHRSVSWYQQTPGQGLQFLFEYFSETQRNKGNFPGRFSGRQFSNSRSEMNVSTLELGDSALYLCASSAGTQGTGELFFGEGSRLTVL.

The rearrangement joins TRBV28 to TRBJ2-5; 10 bases are shared with TRBD2. The J call may be mistaken, given a closer DNA end match to TRBJ2-1. The CDR3 spans 16 residues. Germline V lookup: CDR1 MDHEN, CDR2 SYDVKM. This chain's CDR3 is CASSPPSSGGYNEQFF. In DNA form, the CDR3 reads TGTGCCAGCAGTCCCCCGTCTAGCGGGGGTTACAATGAGCAGTTCTTC.

The chain carries TRBV25-1 and TRBJ2-1; 11 nucleotides match TRBD1. Losses at the gene ends were 2 bases for V and 6 bases for J; bases not matched to a gene: 3. CDR1 MGHDK and CDR2 SYGVNS come from the germline V gene. The CDR3 loop spans 15 amino acids. In nucleotides, the CDR3 is TGTGCCAGCAGTGAAGCCGGGACAGGGGGCAATGAGCAGTTCTTC. Protein sequence: CASSEAGTGGNEQFF.